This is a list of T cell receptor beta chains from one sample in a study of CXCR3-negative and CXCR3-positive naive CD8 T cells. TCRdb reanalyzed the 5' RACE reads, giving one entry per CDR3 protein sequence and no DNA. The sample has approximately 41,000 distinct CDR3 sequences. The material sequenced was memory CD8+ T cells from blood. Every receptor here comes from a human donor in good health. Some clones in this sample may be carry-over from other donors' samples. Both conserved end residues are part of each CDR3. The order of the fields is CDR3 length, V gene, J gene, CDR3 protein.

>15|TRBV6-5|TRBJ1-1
CASSYSVSRATEAFF
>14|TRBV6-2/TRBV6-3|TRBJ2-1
CASSYLAVYNEQFF
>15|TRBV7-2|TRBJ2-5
CASSPGLGGQETQYF
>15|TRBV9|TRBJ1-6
CASSVVGQGNSPLHF
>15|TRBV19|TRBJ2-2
CASNPRSLGTGELFF
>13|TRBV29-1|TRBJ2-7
CSVEVHNEFEQYF
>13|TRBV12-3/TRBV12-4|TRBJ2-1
CASSLGWGGEQFF
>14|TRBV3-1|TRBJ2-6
CASSPTVGANVLTF
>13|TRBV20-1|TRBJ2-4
CSARDSGGDIQYF
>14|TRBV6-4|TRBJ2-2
CASSDTEGGRELFF
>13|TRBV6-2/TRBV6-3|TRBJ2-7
CASSYSQRYEQYF
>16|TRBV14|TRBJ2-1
CASSQSPGGSYNEQFF
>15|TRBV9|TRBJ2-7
CASSPQSGGSYEQYF
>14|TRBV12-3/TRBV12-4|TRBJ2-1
CASSRPPSREKAFF
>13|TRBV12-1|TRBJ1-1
CASSCPMNTEAFF
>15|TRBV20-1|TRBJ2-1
CSAPEGGDYYNEQFF
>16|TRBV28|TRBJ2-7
CASTPGQGDSLNEQYF
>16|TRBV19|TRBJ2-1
CASSIAGRASYNEQFF
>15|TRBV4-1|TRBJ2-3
CASSQGVTTGDTQYF
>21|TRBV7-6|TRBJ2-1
CASSLDPSGAISPASLNEQFF
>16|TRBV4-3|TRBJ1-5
CASSQEWGTDNQPQHF
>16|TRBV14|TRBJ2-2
CASSLRWTVNTGELFF
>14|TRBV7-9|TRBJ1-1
CASSLAGPATEAFF
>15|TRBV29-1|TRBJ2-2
CSVMGVGSGTGELFF
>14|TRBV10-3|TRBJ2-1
CATGKEVSYNEQFF
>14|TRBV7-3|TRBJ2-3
CASSLTQGSDTQYF
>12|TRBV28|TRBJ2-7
CASGIRSYEQYF
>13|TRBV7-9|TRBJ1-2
CASSSGQDYGYTF
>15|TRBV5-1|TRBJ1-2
CASSLEQGAGYGYTF
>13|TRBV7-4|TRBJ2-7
CASSLLAGAEQYF
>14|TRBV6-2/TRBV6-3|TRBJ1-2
CASEGEQVSYGYTF
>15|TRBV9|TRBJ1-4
CASSVGGTDHEKLFF
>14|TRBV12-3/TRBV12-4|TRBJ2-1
CASSFAGVRNEQFF
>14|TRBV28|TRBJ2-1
CASSFGGSGNEQFF
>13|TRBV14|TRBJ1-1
CASRLDGNTEAFF
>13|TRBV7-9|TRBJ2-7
CASSLGVTYEQYF
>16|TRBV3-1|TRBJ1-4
CASSLLGIEGNEKLFF
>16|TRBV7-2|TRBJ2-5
CASSLWGTGIQETQYF
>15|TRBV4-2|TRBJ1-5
CASSHQMYSNQPQHF
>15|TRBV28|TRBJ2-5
CASDALPDELETQYF
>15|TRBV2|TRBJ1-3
CATLRGDFSGNTIYF